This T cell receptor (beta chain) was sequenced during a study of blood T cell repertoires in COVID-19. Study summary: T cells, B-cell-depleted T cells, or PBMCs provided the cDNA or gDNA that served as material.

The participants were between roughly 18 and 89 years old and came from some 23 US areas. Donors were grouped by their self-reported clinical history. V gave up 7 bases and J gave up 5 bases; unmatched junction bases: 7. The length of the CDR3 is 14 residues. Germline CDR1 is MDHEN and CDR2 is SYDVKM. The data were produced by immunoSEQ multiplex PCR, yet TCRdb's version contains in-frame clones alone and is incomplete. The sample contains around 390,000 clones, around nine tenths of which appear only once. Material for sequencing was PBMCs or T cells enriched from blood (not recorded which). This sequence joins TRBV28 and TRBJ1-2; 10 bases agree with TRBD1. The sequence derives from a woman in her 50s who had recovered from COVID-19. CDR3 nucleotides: TGTGCCAGCATCGTTGACAGGGGGCAGTATGGCTACACCTTC. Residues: CASIVDRGQYGYTF.